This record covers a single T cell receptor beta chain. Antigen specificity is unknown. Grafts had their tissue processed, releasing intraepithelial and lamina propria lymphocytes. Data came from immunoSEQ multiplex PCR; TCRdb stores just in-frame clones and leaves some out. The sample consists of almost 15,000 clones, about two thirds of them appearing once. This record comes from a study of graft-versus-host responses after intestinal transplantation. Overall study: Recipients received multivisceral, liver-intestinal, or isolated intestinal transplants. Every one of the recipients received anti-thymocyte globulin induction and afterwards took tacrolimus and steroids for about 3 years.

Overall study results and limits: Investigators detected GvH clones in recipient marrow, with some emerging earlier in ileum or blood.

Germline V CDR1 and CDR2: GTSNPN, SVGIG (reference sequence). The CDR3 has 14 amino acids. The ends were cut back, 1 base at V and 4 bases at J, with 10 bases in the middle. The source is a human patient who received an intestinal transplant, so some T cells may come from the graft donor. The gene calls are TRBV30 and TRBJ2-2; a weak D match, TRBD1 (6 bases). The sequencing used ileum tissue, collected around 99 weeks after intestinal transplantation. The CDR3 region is CAWSANRVTGELFF. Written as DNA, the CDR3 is TGTGCCTGGAGTGCTAACAGGGTCACCGGGGAGCTGTTTTTT.